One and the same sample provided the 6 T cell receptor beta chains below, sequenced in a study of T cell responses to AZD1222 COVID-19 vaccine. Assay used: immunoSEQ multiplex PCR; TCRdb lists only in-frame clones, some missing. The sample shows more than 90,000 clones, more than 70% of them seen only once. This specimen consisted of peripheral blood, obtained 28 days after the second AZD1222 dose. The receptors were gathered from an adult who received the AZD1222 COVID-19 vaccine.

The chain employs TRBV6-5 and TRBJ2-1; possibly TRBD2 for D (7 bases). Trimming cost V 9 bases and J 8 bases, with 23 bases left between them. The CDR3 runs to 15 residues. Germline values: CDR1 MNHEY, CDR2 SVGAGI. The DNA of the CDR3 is TGTGCCAGTTTCGAGGGGGGGAAACCTCTGGATGAGCAGTTCTTC. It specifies CASFEGGKPLDEQFF.

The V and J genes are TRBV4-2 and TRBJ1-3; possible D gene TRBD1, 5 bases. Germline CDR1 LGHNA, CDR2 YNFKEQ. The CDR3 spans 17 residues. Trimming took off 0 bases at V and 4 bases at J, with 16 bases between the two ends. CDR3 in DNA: TGTGCCAGCAGCCAAGAACCCTCACAGGAACCCGGAAACACCATATATTTT. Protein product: CASSQEPSQEPGNTIYF.

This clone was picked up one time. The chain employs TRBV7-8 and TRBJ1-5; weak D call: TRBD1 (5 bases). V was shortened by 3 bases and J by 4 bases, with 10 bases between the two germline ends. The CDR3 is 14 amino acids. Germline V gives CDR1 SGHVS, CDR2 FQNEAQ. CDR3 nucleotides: TGTGCCAGCAGCTTCGACAGCCTAAATCAGCCCCAGCATTTT. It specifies CASSFDSLNQPQHF.

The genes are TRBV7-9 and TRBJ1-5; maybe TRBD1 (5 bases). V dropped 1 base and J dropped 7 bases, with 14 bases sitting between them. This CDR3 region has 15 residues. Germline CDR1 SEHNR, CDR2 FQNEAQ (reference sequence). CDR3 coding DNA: TGTGCCAGCAGCTTAGGGGGCAGGCGGGGCCAGCCCCAGCATTTT. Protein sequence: CASSLGGRRGQPQHF.

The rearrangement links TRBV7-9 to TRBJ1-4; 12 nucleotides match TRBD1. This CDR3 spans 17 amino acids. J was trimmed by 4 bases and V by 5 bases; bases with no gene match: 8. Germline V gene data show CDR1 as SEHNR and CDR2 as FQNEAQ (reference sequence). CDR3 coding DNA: TGTGCCAGCAGCCCCAGGGACAGGGGGCTTGATAATGAAAAACTGTTTTTT. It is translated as CASSPRDRGLDNEKLFF.

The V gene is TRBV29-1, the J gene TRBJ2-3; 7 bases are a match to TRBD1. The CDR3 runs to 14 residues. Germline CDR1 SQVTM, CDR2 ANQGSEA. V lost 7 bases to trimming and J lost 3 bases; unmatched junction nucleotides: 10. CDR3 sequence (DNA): TGCAGCGCCGAGACAGGGTGGAGTACAGATACGCAGTATTTT. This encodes CSAETGWSTDTQYF.